A single sample gave rise to the 8 T cell receptor beta chains below, sequenced in a study of blood T cell repertoires in COVID-19. Here immunoSEQ multiplex PCR was the method, and the copy in TCRdb shows in-frame clones only, minus some. The data contain a few hundred thousand clones, 88% of them singletons. Material for sequencing was peripheral blood. These receptors were collected from a woman in her 50s with COVID-19, enrolled during active disease.

This clone was counted a single time. The rearrangement uses TRBV7-9 and TRBJ2-1, with 7 bases aligning to TRBD2. Per germline, CDR1 SEHNR and CDR2 FQNEAQ (reference sequence). CDR3 length: 13 amino acids. The V and J ends lost 1 base and 10 bases, in that order; junction bases with no gene match: 4. The CDR3 coding sequence is TGTGCCAGCAGCTTAGAACTAGCGAGAGAGCAGTTCTTC. Protein: CASSLELAREQFF.

In this sample, this clone turned up a few times. This specimen includes other DNA sequences encoding the same CDR3. The genes are TRBV29-1 and TRBJ1-1; D remains unclear. The CDR3 is made up of 13 amino acids. V was shortened by 3 bases and J by 5 bases, with 13 bases between the two germline ends. CDR1 is SQVTM, CDR2 ANQGSEA, per germline. The CDR3, as DNA: TGCAGCGTTGAGGGTTCGAGGGATACTGAAGCTTTCTTT. Protein product: CSVEGSRDTEAFF.

The V gene is TRBV7-9, the J gene TRBJ1-1; tentatively, D is TRBD1 (6 bases). With 4 bases removed from V and 2 bases from J, the gap between germline ends came to 11 bases. Germline CDR1 SEHNR, CDR2 FQNEAQ (reference sequence). The CDR3 covers 14 residues. The CDR3 is CASSSDRTNTEAFF. The CDR3 DNA reads TGTGCCAGCAGCTCTGACAGGACCAACACTGAAGCTTTCTTT.

The V and J genes are TRBV5-1 and TRBJ1-1; D may be TRBD1 (5 bases). The CDR3 runs to 14 residues. The V gene's germline CDR1 is SGHRS and CDR2 YFSETQ. V lost 3 bases and J lost 3, with 12 bases in between. CDR3 nucleotides: TGCGCCAGCAGCTGGGAGGGGCCGGACACTGAAGCTTTCTTT. It codes for CASSWEGPDTEAFF. Full variable domain (rest looked up from reference TRBV5-1 and TRBJ1-1): KAGVTQTPRYLIKTRGQQVTLSCSPISGHRSVSWYQQTPGQGLQFLFEYFSETQRNKGNFPGRFSGRQFSNSRSEMNVSTLELGDSALYLCASSWEGPDTEAFFGQGTRLTVV.

V usage is TRBV27 and J usage is TRBJ1-5; TRBD1 is a possible D gene (5 bases). Looked up from germline, CDR1 is MNHEY and CDR2 is SMNVEV (reference sequence). The CDR3 is made up of 14 amino acids. Trimming removed 5 bases at V and 2 bases at J, with 10 bases between. In nucleotides, the CDR3 is TGTGCCAGCAGTCCTTGGGGGGGCAATCAGCCCCAGCATTTT. Amino acid sequence: CASSPWGGNQPQHF.

This clone has a single count. The chain couples TRBV2 to TRBJ2-7; D remains unclear. Trimming cost V 5 bases and J 3 bases, with 11 bases left between them. The CDR3 contains 13 residues. Germline loops: CDR1 SNHLY, CDR2 FYNNEI. CDR3 in DNA: TGTGCCAGCAGTCGATCAGAGGTCTACGAGCAGTACTTC. It specifies CASSRSEVYEQYF.

The chain recombines TRBV19 with TRBJ1-1; D uncertain. Germline CDR1 reads LNHDA; CDR2 reads SQIVND (reference sequence). CDR3 length equals 15 residues. The V end was cut by 0 bases, the J end by 6 bases, with 14 bases between. Here the CDR3 DNA reads TGTGCCAGTAGTATAGAGTTAGAGCTGCACGCTGAAGCTTTCTTT. Translated: CASSIELELHAEAFF. The whole variable domain, remainder taken from reference TRBV19 and TRBJ1-1, is DGGITQSPKYLFRKEGQNVTLSCEQNLNHDAMYWYRQDPGQGLRLIYYSQIVNDFQKGDIAEGYSVSREKKESFPLTVTSAQKNPTAFYLCASSIELELHAEAFFGQGTRLTVV.

This rearrangement joins TRBV18 to TRBJ1-4, with no clear D. The V gene's germline CDR1 is KGHSH and CDR2 LQKENI. The CDR3 loop spans 13 amino acids. Trimming took off 3 bases at V and 7 bases at J, with 9 bases between the two ends. CDR3 amino acids: CASSPGVTEKLFF. The CDR3 bases are TGTGCCAGCTCACCGGGAGTGACTGAAAAACTGTTTTTT.